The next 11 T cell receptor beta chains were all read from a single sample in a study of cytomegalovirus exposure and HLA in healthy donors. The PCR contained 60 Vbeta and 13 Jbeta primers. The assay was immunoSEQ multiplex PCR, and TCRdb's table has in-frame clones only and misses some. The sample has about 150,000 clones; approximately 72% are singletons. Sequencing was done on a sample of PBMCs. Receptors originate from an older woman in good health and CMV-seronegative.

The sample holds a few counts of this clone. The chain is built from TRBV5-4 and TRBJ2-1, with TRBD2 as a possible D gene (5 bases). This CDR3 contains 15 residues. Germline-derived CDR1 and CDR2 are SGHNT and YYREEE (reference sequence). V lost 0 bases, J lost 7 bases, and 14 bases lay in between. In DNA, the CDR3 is TGTGCCAGCAGCTTGGCGCGGGCGGGTTGGAATGAGCAGTTCTTC. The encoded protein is CASSLARAGWNEQFF.

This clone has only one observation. CDR3 nucleotide sequence: TGTGCCAGCAGCCGGACAGGGATAAACTATGGCTACACCTTC. Protein: CASSRTGINYGYTF. The chain combines TRBV5-4 with TRBJ1-2; 8 bases are a match to TRBD1. This CDR3 spans 14 amino acids. With 4 bases clipped from V and 2 bases from J, the junction kept 4 bases outside the gene matches. Germline V gene sequence: CDR1 SGHNT, CDR2 YYREEE (reference sequence).

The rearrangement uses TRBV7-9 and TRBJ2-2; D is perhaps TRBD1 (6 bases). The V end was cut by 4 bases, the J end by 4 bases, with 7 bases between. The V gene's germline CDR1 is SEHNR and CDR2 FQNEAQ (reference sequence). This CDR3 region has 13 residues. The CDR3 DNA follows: TGTGCCAGCAGCTCACAGGGCACCGGGGAGCTGTTTTTT. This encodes CASSSQGTGELFF.

The CDR3 coding sequence is TGTGCCAGTAGTATGGGCCACTCCTACAATGAGCAGTTCTTC. This gives the protein CASSMGHSYNEQFF. This sequence joins TRBV19 and TRBJ2-1; D uncertain. Between the trimmed V and J ends, which lost 3 bases and 0 bases, there was a span of 6 bases. The CDR3 runs to 14 residues. Germline values: CDR1 LNHDA, CDR2 SQIVND (reference sequence).

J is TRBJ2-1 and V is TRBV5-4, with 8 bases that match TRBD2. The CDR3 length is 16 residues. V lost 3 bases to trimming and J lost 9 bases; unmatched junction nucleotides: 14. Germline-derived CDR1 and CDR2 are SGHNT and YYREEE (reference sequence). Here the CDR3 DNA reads TGTGCCAGCAGCTCCGATCCGGGACTAGGCGGGGGTGAGCAGTTCTTC. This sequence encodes CASSSDPGLGGGEQFF.

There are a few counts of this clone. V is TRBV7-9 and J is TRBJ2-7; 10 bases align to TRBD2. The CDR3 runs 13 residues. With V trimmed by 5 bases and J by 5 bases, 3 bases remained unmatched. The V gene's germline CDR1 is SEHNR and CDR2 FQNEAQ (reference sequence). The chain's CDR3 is CASSTSGKNEQYF. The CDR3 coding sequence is TGTGCCAGCAGCACTAGCGGGAAAAACGAGCAGTACTTC.

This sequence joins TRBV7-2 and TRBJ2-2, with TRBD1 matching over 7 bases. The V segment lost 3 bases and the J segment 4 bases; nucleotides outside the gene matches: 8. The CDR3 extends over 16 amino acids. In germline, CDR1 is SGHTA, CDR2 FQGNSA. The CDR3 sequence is CASSFRQGIITGELFF. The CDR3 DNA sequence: TGTGCCAGCAGCTTCCGACAGGGAATTATCACCGGGGAGCTGTTTTTT.

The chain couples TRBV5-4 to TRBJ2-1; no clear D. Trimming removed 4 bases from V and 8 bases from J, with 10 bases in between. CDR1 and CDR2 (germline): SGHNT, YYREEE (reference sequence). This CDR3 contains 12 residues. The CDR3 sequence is CASSLVVDEQFF. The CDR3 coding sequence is TGTGCCAGCAGCCTGGTAGTGGATGAGCAGTTCTTC.

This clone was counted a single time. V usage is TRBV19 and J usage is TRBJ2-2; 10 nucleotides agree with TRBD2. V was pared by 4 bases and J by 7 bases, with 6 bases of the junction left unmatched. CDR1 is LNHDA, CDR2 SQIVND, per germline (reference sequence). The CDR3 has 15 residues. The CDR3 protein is CASSKGLAISGELFF. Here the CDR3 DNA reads TGTGCCAGTAGTAAGGGACTAGCGATTAGCGGGGAGCTGTTTTTT.

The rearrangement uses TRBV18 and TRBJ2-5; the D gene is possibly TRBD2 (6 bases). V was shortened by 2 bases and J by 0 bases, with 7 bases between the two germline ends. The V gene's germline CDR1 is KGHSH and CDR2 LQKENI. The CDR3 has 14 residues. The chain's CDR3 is CASSPWGDQETQYF. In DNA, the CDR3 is TGTGCCAGCTCACCATGGGGGGACCAAGAGACCCAGTACTTC.

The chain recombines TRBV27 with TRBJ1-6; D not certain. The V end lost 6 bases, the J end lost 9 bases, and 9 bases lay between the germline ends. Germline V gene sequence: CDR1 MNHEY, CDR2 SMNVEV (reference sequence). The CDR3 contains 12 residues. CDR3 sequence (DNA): TGTGCCAGCAGCCGCGCCCGTTCACCCCTCCACTTT. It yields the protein CASSRARSPLHF.